This T cell receptor beta chain was recorded in a study of T cells in Graves' hyperthyroidism and ophthalmopathy (dated by TCRdb to between 2019 and 2020). For context, the study as a whole: Peripheral blood was sampled at the time of initial diagnosis, prior to any treatment. To identify TCR V-J signatures that set the groups apart, the researchers used a discovery cohort of about a hundred patients, made up of around 42 with Graves' ophthalmopathy and around 58 with stable Graves' hyperthyroidism. An independent validation cohort of about 19 hyperthyroidism patients and 15 or so patients who later progressed to ophthalmopathy tested prospective prediction of ophthalmopathy. The roughly 90 discovery patients were divided at random into training and test sets in a 7:3 ratio. Thyroid tissue and blood T-cell repertoires from several Graves' hyperthyroidism patients were also compared in the study. After blood sampling, hyperthyroidism patients were treated with methimazole at a starting dose of 30 mg daily, and ophthalmopathy patients were treated with high-dose intravenous methylprednisolone. According to the paper, TCR Vbeta CDR3 sequencing was carried out on roughly 130 peripheral blood samples, which came from 40 to 45 ophthalmopathy, approximately 72 hyperthyroidism and roughly 17 progressor patients.

Hyperthyroidism patients were newly diagnosed, had a disease duration of under 2 months, and were aged 18 to 65 years. Patients with uncontrolled infections, other autoimmune diseases, pregnancy or lactation were excluded. Clinical symptoms, serum thyroxine and TRAb, thyroid ultrasound, and orbital computed tomography formed the basis for the diagnoses. Blood from progressor patients was drawn when they were first diagnosed with hyperthyroidism, before any ophthalmopathy symptoms appeared. PBMCs were isolated from 7.5 to 10 ml of fresh peripheral blood by Ficoll-Paque density gradient centrifugation. Progressor patients were defined as those initially diagnosed with Graves' hyperthyroidism in whom ophthalmopathy developed during follow-up. Total RNA was extracted using Trizol reagent, and RNA quality was assessed on an Agilent 2100 Bioanalyzer. Amplification of TCR beta CDR3 regions was carried out from RNA transcripts. The first round of RT-PCR for the TCR CDR3 was performed with the HTBI primer set and the Qiagen OneStep RT-PCR kit. A second multiplex PCR round built the libraries, followed by size selection and purification. Sequencing of the libraries was done on an Illumina HiSeq2000 using paired-end 100 bp reads. Per the authors' processing: SOAPnuke was used to process the raw data, removing reads that contained adapters or uncalled bases, had a mean Phred below 15, or lacked an exact match to the constant primer or identifier. High-quality paired reads were merged using COPE v1.2.5, and each unique nucleotide sequence was defined as a clonotype. Clonotypes were aligned to IMGT TRBV, TRBD and TRBJ reference segments using MiTCR v1.1. The analysis included only V-J combinations with a frequency above 0.0001, which together covered roughly 99% of the repertoires. A TCS score was defined as the ratio between F50 (clonal expansion) and ExV (chaos), using BLOSUM62-based TCRdist between CDR3 peptides within each V-J. Welch's t-statistics and random forest reduced 514 V-J features to 13, which were used in a naive Bayes classifier (R e1071). TCRdb reprocessing: public reads trimmed at Q25 with fastp, clones called with MiXCR, in-frame beta chains kept. Duplicate CDR3 protein sequences are folded into a single record with the most common DNA and genes. The V and J calls shown here were made by TCRdb, not taken from the authors' results. This sample is represented by roughly 380,000 distinct CDR3 sequences; roughly 13% of them were singletons. 20% to 25% of the sample lies in the top ten.

Trimming costs V 2 bases and J 4 bases, and their ends lie 11 bases apart. The CDR3 measures 14 amino acids from cysteine to phenylalanine. The CDR3 DNA has 42 bases and is translated from base 1. CDR1 and CDR2, looked up from the germline V gene, are MDHEN and SYDVKM. This clonotype was recorded many times. Its recognized antigen is unknown. No base-level quality is on record; no much larger clone is a single base apart. General conclusions and limits of the study: Blood samples also contained most of the expanded thyroid clonotypes (frequency above 0.001), which suggests that blood repertoires may reflect thyroid immune responses. During validation, the model predicted progression to ophthalmopathy a median of approximately six months ahead of onset, with almost 71% sensitivity and roughly 72% specificity. Sample size was not statistically predetermined, and investigators were not blinded to group allocation. A model built on a 13 V-J signature distinguished ophthalmopathy from stable hyperthyroidism, reaching around 90% sensitivity and under 84% specificity in cross-validation and 80%/75% in testing.

The sequence came from a young man with Graves' hyperthyroidism that later progressed to Graves' ophthalmopathy. The chain couples TRBV28 to TRBJ1-1; the D gene assignment is ambiguous. The sequencing input was blood. The CDR3 amino acid sequence is: CASSLTGPGTEAFF. The DNA sequence follows: TGTGCCAGCAGTTTAACTGGACCAGGCACTGAAGCTTTCTTT.